This T cell receptor beta chain was observed in a study of blood T cell repertoires in COVID-19. Study summary: Sites in the United States, Italy and Spain provided acute and convalescent COVID-19 samples.

The CDR3 runs to 15 residues. V lost 1 base, J lost 0 bases, and 2 bases stayed unmatched. Germline loops: CDR1 LGHDT, CDR2 YNNKEL (reference sequence). Some clones are missing from TCRdb's copy, which holds only in-frame ones; the method was immunoSEQ multiplex PCR. The table includes 250,000 to 300,000 clones, about 90% detected once. The sequenced sample was peripheral blood. The sequence was obtained from a woman aged 55 to 70 with COVID-19, enrolled during active disease. The V gene is TRBV3-1 (or the pseudogene TRBV3-2), the J gene TRBJ1-1; TRBD1 matches at 7 bases. CDR3 in DNA: TGTGCCAGCAGCCAAGGACAGGGCCTGAACACTGAAGCTTTCTTT. Translation gives CASSQGQGLNTEAFF.